A single sample gave rise to the 29 T cell receptor beta chains below, sequenced in a study of identical twins (dated by TCRdb to 2016 to 2017). The library was obtained by 5' RACE. The sample was run on an Illumina HiSeq 2000. TCRdb itself trimmed the public reads at Q25 with fastp, ran MiXCR and retained productive beta chains. Identical CDR3 proteins give one entry, which carries the most common genes and DNA. Here the sample has approximately 1.8 million distinct CDR3 sequences; around 33% occur a single time. Together, the top ten hold about 0.25% of the sample. The sequencing input was cord blood. These receptors all come from a newborn girl in good health.

The sample holds a few counts of this clonotype. V gene TRBV27 combines with J gene TRBJ2-5; D not certain. CDR1 MNHEY and CDR2 SMNVEV come from the germline V gene (reference sequence). This CDR3 is 13 amino acids long. V was clipped by 5 bases and J by 4 bases, with 11 bases between them. CDR3 in amino acids: CASSRLERETQYF. The CDR3 coding sequence is TGTGCCAGCAGTCGGCTCGAGAGAGAGACCCAGTACTTC.

This clonotype appeared a few times. The chain combines TRBV7-2 with TRBJ1-2; no reliable D call. The CDR3 is made up of 15 amino acids. Germline V CDR1 and CDR2: SGHTA, FQGNSA. Trimming removed 7 bases at V and 0 bases at J, with 15 bases between. The CDR3 nucleotides are TGTGCCAGCACCCTCCAGGACTTCCCTAACTATGGCTACACCTTC. Its translation is CASTLQDFPNYGYTF.

This clonotype was found a few times. The genes are TRBV25-1 and TRBJ2-6; D not resolved. The V and J ends lost 2 bases and 0 bases respectively, with 5 bases between them. CDR3 length equals 15 residues. Germline loops: CDR1 MGHDK, CDR2 SYGVNS. The CDR3: CASSEQVSGANVLTF. CDR3 in DNA: TGTGCCAGCAGTGAACAAGTCTCTGGGGCCAACGTCCTGACTTTC.

The chain links TRBV10-3 to TRBJ2-3; perhaps TRBD1 as D (5 bases). This CDR3 has 12 residues. Trimming pared 5 bases from V and 3 bases from J, leaving 6 bases between. Germline values: CDR1 ENHRY, CDR2 SYGVKD. CDR3 sequence: CAISRTTDTQYF. Written as DNA, the CDR3 is TGTGCCATCAGTCGGACAACAGATACGCAGTATTTT.

This clonotype came up a few times. This chain uses TRBV7-9 with TRBJ2-7; D unclear. V lost 0 bases and J lost 6, with 12 bases in between. This CDR3 is built from 14 residues. Germline values: CDR1 SEHNR, CDR2 FQNEAQ (reference sequence). The CDR3 sequence: CASSLAEAATEQYF. The CDR3 nucleotides read TGTGCCAGCAGCTTAGCAGAAGCAGCCACCGAGCAGTACTTC.

The rearrangement joins TRBV10-3 to TRBJ1-5; TRBD1 agrees at 7 bases. This CDR3 has 13 residues. Germline V lookup: CDR1 ENHRY, CDR2 SYGVKD. With V trimmed by 5 bases and J by 4 bases, 2 bases remained unmatched. Here the CDR3 reads CAISSGGNQPQHF. The CDR3 DNA sequence: TGTGCCATCAGTTCAGGGGGGAATCAGCCCCAGCATTTT.

For this clonotype: A much larger clone differs from this one at a single base, so this may be a read error. The rearrangement uses TRBV5-1 and TRBJ2-3; TRBD2 is a possible D gene (5 bases). The CDR3 is 15 amino acids. Trimming left V 0 bases short and J 6 bases short, with 14 bases between. Germline loops: CDR1 SGHRS, CDR2 YFSETQ. CDR3: CASSLEAAGVDTQYF. The CDR3 DNA reads as TGCGCCAGCAGCTTGGAAGCGGCAGGAGTTGATACGCAGTATTTT.

This clonotype was counted between two and nine times. The chain uses TRBV7-9 and TRBJ1-2; D is possibly TRBD1 (5 bases). The V gene's germline CDR1 is SEHNR and CDR2 FQNEAQ (reference sequence). Trimming shortened V by 4 bases and J by 12 bases, and 18 bases separated the two germline ends. The CDR3 is 13 residues long. The CDR3 region has the DNA TGTGCCAGCAGCTCGAACAACGGCGGGGGGGACACCTTC. It yields the protein CASSSNNGGGDTF.

V is TRBV21-1 and J is TRBJ1-5. TRBV21-1 is annotated as a pseudogene. The CDR3 has 12 residues. Here the CDR3 reads CASSKGAQPQHF. The CDR3, as DNA: TGTGCCAGCAGCAAAGGGGCTCAGCCCCAGCATTTT.

This rearrangement joins TRBV4-1 to TRBJ1-5; 10 nucleotides agree with TRBD1. J was trimmed by 2 bases and V by 2 bases; bases with no gene match: 6. The germline V gene encodes CDR1 MGHRA and CDR2 YSYEKL. This CDR3 has 17 residues. CDR3 nucleotide sequence: TGCGCCAGCAGCCAACGGATGGGGACAGGGGGCAATCAGCCCCAGCATTTT. Protein: CASSQRMGTGGNQPQHF.

This clonotype appeared many times. The CDR3 loop is CASSFRVHEQYF. The CDR3 region has the DNA TGTGCCAGCAGTTTTAGAGTCCACGAGCAGTACTTC. This chain uses TRBV28 with TRBJ2-7, with unresolved D. Looked up from germline, CDR1 is MDHEN and CDR2 is SYDVKM. The CDR3 has 12 residues. V dropped 3 bases and J dropped 5 bases, with 8 bases sitting between them.

A word on this clonotype: This may stem from a read error, because a much larger clone lies one nucleotide away. The chain has TRBV20-1 and TRBJ2-1; D is uncertain. Near its end, the DNA agrees better with TRBJ2-7, so the J call may be wrong. The CDR3 is 14 residues long. Germline CDR1 is DFQATT and CDR2 is SNEGSKA (reference sequence). The CDR3 DNA follows: TGCAGTGCTAGTGGCGGCCGCTCCTACAATGAGCAGTACTTC. Its protein product is CSASGGRSYNEQYF.

This sequence joins TRBV20-1 and TRBJ1-1; D is unclear. Germline V gives CDR1 DFQATT, CDR2 SNEGSKA (reference sequence). The CDR3 has 12 residues. Trimming removed 3 bases at V and 5 bases at J, with 10 bases between. CDR3 sequence: CSARVGWTEAFF. In DNA, the CDR3 is TGCAGTGCTAGGGTCGGTTGGACTGAAGCTTTCTTT.

This clonotype was observed a handful of times. The V and J genes are TRBV9 and TRBJ2-4; 8 bases agree with TRBD1. V trimming: 3 bases; J trimming: 9 bases; junction bases outside the gene matches: 8. CDR1 SGDLS and CDR2 YYNGEE come from the germline V gene. This CDR3 region has 14 residues. The CDR3 protein is CASSAPPQGGIQYF. DNA of the CDR3: TGTGCCAGCAGCGCCCCCCCACAGGGGGGCATTCAGTACTTC.

The gene calls are TRBV30 and TRBJ1-2, with D uncertain. In germline, CDR1 is GTSNPN, CDR2 SVGIG (reference sequence). V was shortened by 2 bases and J by 4 bases, with 8 bases between the two germline ends. The CDR3 spans 12 residues. The CDR3 region is CAWSPGVYGYTF. The DNA of the CDR3 is TGTGCCTGGAGTCCCGGGGTCTATGGCTACACCTTC.

The CDR3 DNA sequence: TGTGCCACTACGCCGGGACTAGCTGCATACAATGAGCAGTTCTTC. This gives the protein CATTPGLAAYNEQFF. The rearrangement uses TRBV7-8 and TRBJ2-1, with 9 nucleotides matching TRBD2. From germline, CDR1 is SGHVS and CDR2 FQNEAQ. The CDR3 covers 15 residues. V shed 10 bases, J shed 4 bases, and the junction held 11 bases outside the gene matches.

This chain uses TRBV4-1 with TRBJ1-1, with no clear D. V was clipped by 2 bases and J by 4 bases, with 11 bases between them. This CDR3 comprises 14 residues. From germline, CDR1 is MGHRA and CDR2 YSYEKL. The DNA for the CDR3 is TGCGCCAGCAGCCAACCGACTGAGGGCACTGAAGCTTTCTTT. Translated, it gives CASSQPTEGTEAFF.

The J gene is TRBJ1-4, the V gene TRBV4-1; 11 bases fit TRBD1. Germline V gene sequence: CDR1 MGHRA, CDR2 YSYEKL. The V and J ends lost 6 bases and 6 bases, in that order; junction bases with no gene match: 0. The CDR3 spans 13 residues. CDR3 amino acids: CASRGQGDEKLFF. The CDR3 DNA is TGCGCCAGCAGGGGACAGGGGGATGAAAAACTGTTTTTT.

In the case of this clonotype: This sequence may be a read error, since a much larger clone differs from it by one base. V is TRBV12-3 or TRBV12-4 and J is TRBJ1-2; 8 bases fit TRBD1. This CDR3 is 14 amino acids long. In DNA form, the CDR3 reads TGTGCCAGCAGTGGACAGGGCCTTAACTATGGCTGCACCTTC. Translating it yields CASSGQGLNYGCTF.

The sample holds a few counts of this clonotype. The rearrangement uses TRBV20-1 and TRBJ2-3; 7 nucleotides match TRBD1. Trimming cost V 1 base and J 4 bases; bases outside gene matches: 5. The germline gives CDR1 DFQATT, CDR2 SNEGSKA (reference sequence). The CDR3 covers 14 residues. The CDR3 nucleotides are TGCAGTGCTAGAGGACAGGGAAGGGCAGATACGCAGTATTTT. As protein: CSARGQGRADTQYF.

This clonotype was picked up many times. This chain uses TRBV3-1 with TRBJ2-7, with D possibly matching TRBD2 (5 bases). The V and J ends lost 2 bases and 1 base respectively, with 15 bases between them. CDR3 size: 16 residues. The germline V gene has CDR1 LGHDT and CDR2 YNNKEL (reference sequence). Here the CDR3 DNA reads TGTGCCAGCAGCCAACGGGCGAGCGGCTCATCCTACGAGCAGTACTTC. Amino acids: CASSQRASGSSYEQYF.

This chain uses TRBV5-6 with TRBJ2-3; a possible D gene is TRBD2 (6 bases). The CDR3 extends over 15 amino acids. Per the germline V gene, CDR1 is SGHDT and CDR2 is YYEEEE. The V end was cut by 2 bases, the J end by 0 bases, with 10 bases between. The DNA of the CDR3 is TGTGCCAGCAGCTTTAGACTAGAAAGCACAGATACGCAGTATTTT. It yields the protein CASSFRLESTDTQYF. Drawing the rest from reference TRBV5-6 and TRBJ2-3, the complete variable domain is DAGVTQSPTHLIKTRGQQVTLRCSPKSGHDTVSWYQQALGQGPQFIFQYYEEEERQRGNFPDRFSGHQFPNYSSELNVNALLLGDSALYLCASSFRLESTDTQYFGPGTRLTVL.

The chain carries TRBV19 and TRBJ1-2; a possible D gene is TRBD1 (6 bases). Per the germline V gene, CDR1 is LNHDA and CDR2 is SQIVND (reference sequence). The length of the CDR3 is 14 residues. V lost 5 bases and J lost 8, with 18 bases in between. CDR3 in DNA: TGTGCCAGTAGTCCAGGGACATCTATCGGGGGCTACACCTTC. Its translation: CASSPGTSIGGYTF.

This clonotype was observed a handful of times. The rearrangement links TRBV20-1 to TRBJ1-2; TRBD1 agrees at 8 bases. The CDR3 has 13 amino acids. After removal of 3 bases from V and 4 bases from J, the junction contained 4 bases not matched to a gene. Germline V lookup: CDR1 DFQATT, CDR2 SNEGSKA (reference sequence). The CDR3 reads CSASRGTGYGYTF. The CDR3 DNA sequence: TGCAGTGCTAGCCGAGGGACAGGCTATGGCTACACCTTC.

The chain employs TRBV10-3 and TRBJ2-5, with 7 bases aligning to TRBD2. V shed 6 bases, J shed 11 bases, and the junction held 15 bases outside the gene matches. The CDR3 extends over 14 amino acids. Germline V gives CDR1 ENHRY, CDR2 SYGVKD. CDR3 bases: TGTGCCATCAGGGCCTCTGGGCGGGGGAATGAGCAGTACTTC. The encoded protein is CAIRASGRGNEQYF.

V gene TRBV12-3 or TRBV12-4 combines with J gene TRBJ2-1; TRBD2 aligns across 8 bases. The J call may be mistaken, given a closer DNA end match to TRBJ2-7. This CDR3 comprises 16 residues. In DNA form, the CDR3 reads TGTGCCAGCAGTGTACGCGGGGGGAGCTCCTACAATGAGCAGTACTTC. It codes for CASSVRGGSSYNEQYF.

This rearrangement joins TRBV5-1 to TRBJ2-1; 9 bases match TRBD2. Trimming at V came to 0 bases and at J to 0 bases, leaving 19 bases not matched to a gene. Germline CDR1 SGHRS, CDR2 YFSETQ. This CDR3 has 22 residues. The CDR3 here is CASSLVPRIGDRSGSSYNEQFF. CDR3 nucleotide sequence: TGCGCCAGCAGCTTGGTCCCCCGAATTGGAGACCGTAGCGGGAGCTCCTACAATGAGCAGTTCTTC.

The sample holds a few counts of this clonotype. V gene TRBV29-1 combines with J gene TRBJ1-1, with D maybe TRBD1 (6 bases). Trimming cost V 4 bases and J 5 bases, with 14 bases left between them. Germline-derived CDR1 and CDR2 are SQVTM and ANQGSEA. This CDR3 comprises 13 residues. CDR3 region: CSVAPGAGTEAFF. CDR3 DNA: TGCAGCGTTGCGCCGGGGGCAGGGACTGAAGCTTTCTTT. Combining the CDR3 with reference TRBV29-1 and TRBJ1-1 gives the whole variable domain SAVISQKPSRDICQRGTSLTIQCQVDSQVTMMFWYRQQPGQSLTLIATANQGSEATYESGFVIDKFPISRPNLTFSTLTVSNMSPEDSSIYLCSVAPGAGTEAFFGQGTRLTVV.

The gene calls are TRBV5-1 and TRBJ2-5; 8 bases line up with TRBD1. The germline V gene has CDR1 SGHRS and CDR2 YFSETQ. The trim removed 3 bases at V and 5 bases at J, leaving 6 bases unmatched. The CDR3 consists of 14 residues. CDR3 nucleotides: TGCGCCAGCAGCTCGGGACAGGTTGGGGAGACCCAGTACTTC. Residues: CASSSGQVGETQYF.